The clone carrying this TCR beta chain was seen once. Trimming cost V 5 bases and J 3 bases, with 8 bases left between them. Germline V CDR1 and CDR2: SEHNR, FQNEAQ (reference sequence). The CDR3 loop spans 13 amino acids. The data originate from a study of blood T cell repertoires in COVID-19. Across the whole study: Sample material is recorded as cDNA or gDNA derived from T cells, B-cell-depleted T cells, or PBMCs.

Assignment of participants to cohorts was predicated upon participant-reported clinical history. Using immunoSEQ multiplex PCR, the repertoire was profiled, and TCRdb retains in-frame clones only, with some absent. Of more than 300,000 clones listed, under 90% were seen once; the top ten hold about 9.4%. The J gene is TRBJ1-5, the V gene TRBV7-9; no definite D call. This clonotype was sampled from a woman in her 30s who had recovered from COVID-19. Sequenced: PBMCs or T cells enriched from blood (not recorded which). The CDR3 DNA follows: TGTGCCAGCAGCCCCGGGGACAATCAGCCCCAGCATTTT. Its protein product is CASSPGDNQPQHF.